This T cell receptor (beta chain) was observed in a study of blood T cell repertoires in COVID-19. Study as a whole: From T cells, B-cell-depleted T cells, or PBMCs came the material, which was cDNA or gDNA.

There are 17 residues in the CDR3. Trimming at V came to 6 bases and at J to 1 base, leaving 8 bases not matched to a gene. The germline gives CDR1 SGHDT, CDR2 YYEEEE. TCRdb's copy holds only in-frame clones and misses some; the assay was immunoSEQ multiplex PCR. The sample yields around 200,000 clones, less than 85% seen once. The V call is TRBV5-6, the J call TRBJ2-6, with 9 bases identical to TRBD1. Material for sequencing was PBMCs or T cells enriched from blood (not recorded which). This sequence originates from a woman between 25 and 40 years old who had recovered from COVID-19. The CDR3 loop reads CASTEGTGRSGANVLTF. The DNA for the CDR3 is TGTGCCAGCACCGAAGGGACAGGGAGGTCTGGGGCCAACGTCCTGACTTTC.